This T cell receptor (beta chain) was obtained from a study of molecular identifiers for immune sequencing clone quantification. Findings and caveats of the study: For effector cells, clones above 20 RNA copies held over 98% of molecules; for naive cells, under 1%.

TCRdb itself ran the PCR reads through MiXCR, one entry per CDR3 protein. This table has some 91,000 distinct CDR3 sequences, approximately 25% appearing once. This clonotype was counted many times. Its antigen is not known. The material sequenced was naive CD8+ T cells from blood, with Jurkat cell RNA spiked in. Described subset: FACS-sorted CD8+CD4-CCR7+CD45RA+ naive T cells. This TCR came from a human donor in good health. Some libraries in this study had Jurkat cell RNA spiked in.

CDR3 in amino acids: CASSSDSRGGYTF. CDR3 nucleotide sequence: TGTGCCAGCAGTTCGGACAGCCGGGGTGGCTACACCTTC. The chain links TRBV12-3 or TRBV12-4 to TRBJ1-2, with a weak D call TRBD1 (6 bases). The length of the CDR3 is 13 residues. Trimming removed 4 bases from V and 7 bases from J, with 13 bases in between.